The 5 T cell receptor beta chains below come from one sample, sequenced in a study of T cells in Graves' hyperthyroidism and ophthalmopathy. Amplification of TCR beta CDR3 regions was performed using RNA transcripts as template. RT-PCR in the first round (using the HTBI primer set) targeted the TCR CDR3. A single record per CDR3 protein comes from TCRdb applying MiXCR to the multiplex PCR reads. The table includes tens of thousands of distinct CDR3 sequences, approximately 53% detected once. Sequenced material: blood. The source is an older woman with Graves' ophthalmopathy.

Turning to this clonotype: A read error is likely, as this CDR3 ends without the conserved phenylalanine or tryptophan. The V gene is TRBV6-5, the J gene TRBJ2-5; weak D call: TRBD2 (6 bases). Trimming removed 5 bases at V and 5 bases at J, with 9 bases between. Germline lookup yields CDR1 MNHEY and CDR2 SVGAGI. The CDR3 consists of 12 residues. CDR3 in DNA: TGTGCCAGCAGTCGAGGGAGGGAGACCCAGTACCTC. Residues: CASSRGRETQYL.

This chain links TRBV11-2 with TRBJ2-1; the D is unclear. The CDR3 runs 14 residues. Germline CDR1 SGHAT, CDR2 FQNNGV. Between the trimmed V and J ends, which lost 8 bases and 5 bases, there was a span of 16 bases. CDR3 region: CASVYSNLDNEQFF. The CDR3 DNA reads TGTGCCAGCGTCTACAGCAACTTAGACAATGAGCAGTTCTTC.

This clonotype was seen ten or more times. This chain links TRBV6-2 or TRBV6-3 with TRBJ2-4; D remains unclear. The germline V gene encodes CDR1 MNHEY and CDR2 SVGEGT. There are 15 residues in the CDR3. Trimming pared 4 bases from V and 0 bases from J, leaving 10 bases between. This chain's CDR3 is CASSSEILAKNIQYF. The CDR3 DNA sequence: TGTGCCAGCAGTTCAGAAATCCTAGCCAAAAACATTCAGTACTTC.

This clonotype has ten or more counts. In DNA, the CDR3 is TGCAGTGCTAGAGATCTAAGGGACAGGGGATCGTATGGCTACACCTTC. Its protein is CSARDLRDRGSYGYTF. The J gene is TRBJ1-2, the V gene TRBV20-1; 10 bases match TRBD1. Germline V gene lookup returns CDR1 DFQATT and CDR2 SNEGSKA (reference sequence). The J segment lost 5 bases and the V segment lost 0 bases, leaving 9 bases of the junction unmatched. CDR3 size: 16 residues.

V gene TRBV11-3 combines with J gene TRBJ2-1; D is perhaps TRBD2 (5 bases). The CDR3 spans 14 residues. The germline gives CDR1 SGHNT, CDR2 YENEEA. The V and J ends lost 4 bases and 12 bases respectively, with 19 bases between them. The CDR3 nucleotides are TGTGCCAGCAGCTCGGACGGGGATACAGATACGCAGTTCTTC. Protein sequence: CASSSDGDTDTQFF.